What follows are 14 T cell receptor beta chains derived from one specimen sequenced in a study of shared clonotypes between healthy human individuals. Sequenced by immunoSEQ multiplex PCR; TCRdb stores in-frame clones only, minus some. This sample has approximately 2,000,000 clones, with roughly 90% found just once. Sequenced sample: naive CD4+ T cells from PBMCs. Subset of the sample: CD45RA+ positively selected. The receptors were gathered from a man younger than 35 in good health. Some clones in this sample may be carry-over from other donors' samples.

The CDR3 sequence: CASSSGQGRDFGNQPQHF. DNA of the CDR3: TGTGCCAGCAGTTCGGGACAGGGGAGGGATTTTGGCAATCAGCCCCAGCATTTT. The chain joins TRBV28 to TRBJ1-5, with 10 bases identical to TRBD1. Germline assignment: CDR1 MDHEN and CDR2 SYDVKM. This CDR3 spans 18 amino acids. V was clipped by 4 bases and J by 2 bases; unmatched bases: 11.

This clone was seen only once. The CDR3 coding sequence is TGTGCCAGCAGCCGGCGGAATCGCCAAGAGACCCAGTACTTC. Protein product: CASSRRNRQETQYF. The gene calls are TRBV28 and TRBJ2-5; D remains unclear. V was trimmed by 6 bases and J by 1 base, leaving 12 bases between them. Germline loops: CDR1 MDHEN, CDR2 SYDVKM. The CDR3 extends over 14 amino acids.

The chain recombines TRBV6-1 with TRBJ2-1, with D perhaps assigned TRBD1 or TRBD2 (5 bases each). CDR3 size: 15 residues. The ends were cut back, 6 bases at V and 4 bases at J, with 16 bases in the middle. Germline CDR1 is MNHNS and CDR2 is SASEGT. The CDR3 is CASRSWGGLYNEQFF. The CDR3 DNA is TGTGCCAGCAGGTCCTGGGGCGGACTTTACAATGAGCAGTTCTTC.

J is TRBJ1-2 and V is TRBV10-3; perhaps TRBD1 as D (5 bases). The CDR3 is made up of 17 amino acids. Germline V gene lookup returns CDR1 ENHRY and CDR2 SYGVKD. Trimming pared 0 bases from V and 2 bases from J, leaving 16 bases between. CDR3 DNA: TGTGCCATCAGTGAGTCGACTCGGGGCAGCTTAAACTATGGCTACACCTTC. The encoded protein is CAISESTRGSLNYGYTF.

The chain couples TRBV28 to TRBJ2-1, with 14 bases lining up with TRBD2. The CDR3 length is 13 residues. V dropped 10 bases and J dropped 15; count of bases not matched to a gene: 11. CDR1 is MDHEN, CDR2 SYDVKM, per germline. CDR3 amino acids: CATLSGLAGVPFF. In nucleotides, the CDR3 is TGTGCCACCCTTTCGGGACTAGCGGGAGTGCCGTTCTTC.

The V gene is TRBV6-4, the J gene TRBJ2-7; 13 bases are shared with TRBD2. Germline CDR1 is MRHNA and CDR2 is SNTAGT. The V gene end was trimmed by 2 bases and the J gene end by 2 bases; junction bases not matched to a gene: 0. The length of the CDR3 is 15 residues. The CDR3 is CASSDGLAGAYEQYF. The DNA for the CDR3 is TGTGCCAGCAGTGACGGACTAGCGGGGGCCTACGAGCAGTACTTC.

V gene TRBV19 combines with J gene TRBJ1-1, with 11 nucleotides matching TRBD1. CDR3 length: 16 residues. Germline V gene data show CDR1 as LNHDA and CDR2 as SQIVND (reference sequence). V lost 5 bases and J lost 2; bases outside the gene matches: 7. The CDR3 sequence is CASSARTGGENTEAFF. CDR3 sequence (DNA): TGTGCCAGTAGTGCCCGGACAGGGGGCGAAAACACTGAAGCTTTCTTT.

CDR3 amino acids: CASKAGLFYGYTF. Written as DNA, the CDR3 is TGTGCCAGTAAGGCAGGGCTATTCTATGGCTACACCTTC. The rearrangement uses TRBV19 and TRBJ1-2, with D perhaps matching TRBD1 (5 bases). Germline assignment: CDR1 LNHDA and CDR2 SQIVND (reference sequence). V dropped 7 bases and J dropped 4 bases, with 13 bases sitting between them. CDR3 size: 13 residues.

The rearrangement links TRBV4-2 to TRBJ2-3, with D perhaps assigned TRBD1 or TRBD2 (7 bases each). The CDR3 length is 15 residues. The germline V gene encodes CDR1 LGHNA and CDR2 YNFKEQ. The V gene lost 1 base and the J gene lost 3 bases, with 11 bases spanning the gap. CDR3 loop: CASSQGQGGTDTQYF. CDR3 bases: TGTGCCAGCAGCCAAGGGCAGGGGGGGACAGATACGCAGTATTTT.

This sequence joins TRBV7-9 and TRBJ2-6; 7 bases are a match to TRBD2. Trimming took 6 bases from V and 0 from J; bases not matched to a gene: 5. The germline V gene has CDR1 SEHNR and CDR2 FQNEAQ (reference sequence). The CDR3 has 16 amino acids. The CDR3: CASSRGDSSGANVLTF. The CDR3 DNA follows: TGTGCCAGCAGTCGGGGGGATTCCTCTGGGGCCAACGTCCTGACTTTC.

The V call is TRBV11-1, the J call TRBJ2-1, with 7 bases fitting TRBD2. The CDR3 loop spans 17 amino acids. V lost 5 bases, J lost 6 bases, and 16 bases stayed unmatched. Germline values: CDR1 SGHAT, CDR2 FQDESV (reference sequence). The CDR3 loop reads CASSPHPGTTSRNEQFF. For the CDR3, the DNA is TGTGCCAGCAGCCCCCACCCCGGGACTACCTCACGCAATGAGCAGTTCTTC.

The chain combines TRBV5-1 with TRBJ2-7, with 7 positions matching TRBD2. The CDR3 length is 15 residues. CDR1 SGHRS and CDR2 YFSETQ come from the germline V gene. Trimming took 1 base from V and 2 from J; bases not matched to a gene: 6. Here the CDR3 reads CASSLNGGSPYEQYF. CDR3 in DNA: TGCGCCAGCAGCTTGAACGGCGGGAGCCCCTACGAGCAGTACTTC.

To note about this clone: This same CDR3 is encoded by further DNA sequences in the sample. J is TRBJ1-1 and V is TRBV7-2, with D possibly being TRBD1 (5 bases). V was cut by 0 bases and J by 1 base, with 9 bases left in between. The V gene's germline CDR1 is SGHTA and CDR2 FQGNSA. The CDR3 spans 15 residues. CDR3 nucleotides: TGTGCCAGCAGCTTAGCCGGGACTGCGAACACTGAAGCTTTCTTT. It codes for CASSLAGTANTEAFF.

This chain connects TRBV5-6 to TRBJ2-6; D gene ambiguous. Germline V lookup: CDR1 SGHDT, CDR2 YYEEEE. The CDR3 has 17 amino acids. V was pared by 2 bases and J by 4 bases, with 16 bases between. The CDR3 loop is CASSFQATDPGANVLTF. The CDR3, as DNA: TGTGCCAGCAGCTTTCAAGCCACCGATCCCGGGGCCAACGTCCTGACTTTC.